This T cell receptor (beta chain) was identified during a study of blood T cell repertoires in COVID-19. Study-wide background: PBMCs, B-cell-depleted T cells, or T cells provided the cDNA or gDNA that made up the material.

Seattle patients were enrolled during active infection and followed longitudinally. This clone showed up just once. Germline V gives CDR1 LGHDT, CDR2 YNNKEL (reference sequence). Trimming cost V 4 bases and J 1 base, with 14 bases left between them. This CDR3 has 16 residues. Method: immunoSEQ multiplex PCR; TCRdb's copy keeps in-frame clones and lacks some. The sample records a few hundred thousand clones, roughly 88% being singletons. The TCR originated in a human donor with COVID-19, enrolled during active disease. The donor label of this sample is uncertain. The chain recombines TRBV3-1 (or the pseudogene TRBV3-2) with TRBJ1-5, with TRBD1 as a possible D gene (6 bases). Sequenced sample: peripheral blood. The CDR3 sequence: CASSRSQGLSNQPQHF. The CDR3, as DNA: TGTGCCAGCAGCCGATCTCAGGGGTTGAGCAATCAGCCCCAGCATTTT.